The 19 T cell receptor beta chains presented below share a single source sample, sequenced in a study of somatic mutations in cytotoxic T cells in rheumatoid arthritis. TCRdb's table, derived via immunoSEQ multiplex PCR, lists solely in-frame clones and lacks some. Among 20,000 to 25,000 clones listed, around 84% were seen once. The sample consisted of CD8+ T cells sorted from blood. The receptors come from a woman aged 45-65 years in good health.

This CDR3 is CATSRVRGQVDTQYF. CDR3 sequence (DNA): TGTGCCACCAGCAGAGTGCGGGGGCAGGTAGATACGCAGTATTTT. The rearrangement links TRBV15 to TRBJ2-3; D perhaps matches TRBD2 (7 bases). Germline CDR1 LNHNV, CDR2 YYDKDF (reference sequence). Trimming left V 1 base short and J 5 bases short, with 13 bases between. This CDR3 has 15 amino acids.

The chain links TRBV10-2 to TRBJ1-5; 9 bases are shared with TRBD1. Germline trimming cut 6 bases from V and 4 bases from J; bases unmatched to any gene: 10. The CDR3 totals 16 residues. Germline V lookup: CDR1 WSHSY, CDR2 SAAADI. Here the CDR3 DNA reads TGCGCCAGCAGGGCGGGTCGGGACAGGGTAAATCAGCCCCAGCATTTT. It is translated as CASRAGRDRVNQPQHF.

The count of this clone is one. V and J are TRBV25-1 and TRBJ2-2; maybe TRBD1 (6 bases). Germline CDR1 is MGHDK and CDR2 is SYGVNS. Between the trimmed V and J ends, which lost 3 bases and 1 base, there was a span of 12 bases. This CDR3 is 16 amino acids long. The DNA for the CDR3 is TGTGCCAGCAGTGACCAGACAGGACAGAACACCGGGGAGCTGTTTTTT. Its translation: CASSDQTGQNTGELFF. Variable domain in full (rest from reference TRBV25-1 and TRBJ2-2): EADIYQTPRYLVIGTGKKITLECSQTMGHDKMYWYQQDPGMELHLIHYSYGVNSTEKGDLSSESTVSRIRTEHFPLTLESARPSHTSQYLCASSDQTGQNTGELFFGEGSRLTVL.

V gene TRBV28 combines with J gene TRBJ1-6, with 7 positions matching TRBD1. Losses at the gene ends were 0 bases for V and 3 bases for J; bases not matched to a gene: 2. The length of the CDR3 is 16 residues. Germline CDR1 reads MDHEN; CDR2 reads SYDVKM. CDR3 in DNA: TGTGCCAGCAGTTTATGGCGGGACAGCTATAATTCACCCCTCCACTTT. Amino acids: CASSLWRDSYNSPLHF.

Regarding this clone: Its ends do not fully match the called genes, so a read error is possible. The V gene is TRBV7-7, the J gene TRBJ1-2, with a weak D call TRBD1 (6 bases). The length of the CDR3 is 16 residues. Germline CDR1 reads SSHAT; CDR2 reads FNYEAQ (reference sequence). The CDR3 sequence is CASSYFKGTRDYGYTF. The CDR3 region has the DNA TGTGCTAGCAGCTACTTCAAAGGGACAAGGGACTATGGCTACACCTTC.

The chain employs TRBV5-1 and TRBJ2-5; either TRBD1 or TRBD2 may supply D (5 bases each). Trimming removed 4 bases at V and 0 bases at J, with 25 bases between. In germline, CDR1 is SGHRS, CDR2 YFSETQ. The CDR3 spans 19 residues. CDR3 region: CASSQDSGTEAANQETQYF. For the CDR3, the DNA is TGCGCCAGCAGCCAAGATTCCGGGACCGAAGCTGCAAACCAAGAGACCCAGTACTTC.

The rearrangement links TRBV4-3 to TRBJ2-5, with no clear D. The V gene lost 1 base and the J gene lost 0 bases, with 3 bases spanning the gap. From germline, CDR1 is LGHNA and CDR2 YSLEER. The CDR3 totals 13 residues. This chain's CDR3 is CASSQGNQETQYF. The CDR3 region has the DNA TGCGCCAGCAGCCAAGGGAACCAAGAGACCCAGTACTTC.

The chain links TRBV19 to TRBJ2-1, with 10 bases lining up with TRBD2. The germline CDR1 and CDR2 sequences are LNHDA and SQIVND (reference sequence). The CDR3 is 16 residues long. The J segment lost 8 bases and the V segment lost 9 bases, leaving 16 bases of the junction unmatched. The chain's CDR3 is CASQSPAGGPSDEQFF. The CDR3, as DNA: TGTGCCAGCCAAAGCCCAGCGGGGGGGCCCTCGGATGAGCAGTTCTTC.

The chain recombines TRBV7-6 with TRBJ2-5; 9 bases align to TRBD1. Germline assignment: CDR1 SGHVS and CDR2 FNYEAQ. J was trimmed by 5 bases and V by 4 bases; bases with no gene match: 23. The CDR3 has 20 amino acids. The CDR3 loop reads CASSYVAGQGHYNVRETQYF. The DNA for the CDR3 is TGTGCCAGCAGCTATGTTGCGGGACAGGGCCATTATAACGTTAGGGAGACCCAGTACTTC.

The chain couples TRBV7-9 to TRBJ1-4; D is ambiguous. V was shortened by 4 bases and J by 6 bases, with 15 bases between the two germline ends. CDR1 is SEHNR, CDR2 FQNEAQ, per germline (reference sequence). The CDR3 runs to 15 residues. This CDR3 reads CASSSGREAHEKLFF. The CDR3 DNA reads TGTGCCAGCAGCTCCGGACGGGAAGCTCATGAAAAACTGTTTTTT.

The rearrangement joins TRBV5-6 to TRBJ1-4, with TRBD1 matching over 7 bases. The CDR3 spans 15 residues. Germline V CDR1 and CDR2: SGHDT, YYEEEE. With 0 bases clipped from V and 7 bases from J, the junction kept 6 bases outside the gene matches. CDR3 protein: CASSLVGGAGEKLFF. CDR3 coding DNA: TGTGCCAGCAGCTTGGTAGGGGGCGCCGGTGAAAAACTGTTTTTT.

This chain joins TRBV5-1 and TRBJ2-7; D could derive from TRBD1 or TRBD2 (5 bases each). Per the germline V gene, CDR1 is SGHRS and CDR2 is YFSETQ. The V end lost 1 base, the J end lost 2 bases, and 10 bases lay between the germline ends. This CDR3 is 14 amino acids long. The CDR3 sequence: CASSLNLGAYEQYF. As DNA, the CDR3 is TGCGCCAGCAGCTTGAATTTGGGGGCCTACGAGCAGTACTTC.

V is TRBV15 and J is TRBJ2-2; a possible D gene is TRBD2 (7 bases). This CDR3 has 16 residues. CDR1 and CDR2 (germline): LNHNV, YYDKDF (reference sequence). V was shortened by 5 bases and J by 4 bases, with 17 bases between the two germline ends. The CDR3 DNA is TGTGCCACCAGCGCCCGACGAGGGGGGGTCACCGGGGAGCTGTTTTTT. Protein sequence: CATSARRGGVTGELFF.

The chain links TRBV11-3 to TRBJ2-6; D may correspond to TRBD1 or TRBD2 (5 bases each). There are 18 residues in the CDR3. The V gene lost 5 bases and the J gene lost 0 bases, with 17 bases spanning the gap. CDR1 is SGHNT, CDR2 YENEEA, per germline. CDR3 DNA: TGTGCCAGCAGCCCCGGGGCAGATCTTACCTCTGGGGCCAACGTCCTGACTTTC. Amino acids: CASSPGADLTSGANVLTF.

The CDR3 region has the DNA TGTGCCAGCAGTCGCGACAGGGTGGGCCACGAGCAGTACTTC. It codes for CASSRDRVGHEQYF. This chain uses TRBV6-6 with TRBJ2-7; 7 bases are a match to TRBD1. Germline-derived CDR1 and CDR2 are MNHNY and SVGAGI (reference sequence). The CDR3 covers 14 residues. J was trimmed by 5 bases and V by 5 bases; bases with no gene match: 9.

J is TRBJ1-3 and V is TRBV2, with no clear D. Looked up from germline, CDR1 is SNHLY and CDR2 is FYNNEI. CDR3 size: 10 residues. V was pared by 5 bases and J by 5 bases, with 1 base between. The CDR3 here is CASSRNTIYF. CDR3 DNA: TGTGCCAGCAGTAGAAACACCATATATTTT.

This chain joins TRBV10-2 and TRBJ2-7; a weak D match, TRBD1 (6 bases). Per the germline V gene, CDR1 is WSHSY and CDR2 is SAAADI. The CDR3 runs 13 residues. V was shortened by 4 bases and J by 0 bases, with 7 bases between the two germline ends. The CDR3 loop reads CASSGGHSYEQYF. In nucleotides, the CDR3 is TGCGCCAGCAGTGGGGGACACTCCTACGAGCAGTACTTC.

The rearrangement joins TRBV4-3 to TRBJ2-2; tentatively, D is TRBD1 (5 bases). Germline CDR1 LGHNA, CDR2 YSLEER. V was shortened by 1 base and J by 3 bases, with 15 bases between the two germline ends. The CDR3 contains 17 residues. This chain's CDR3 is CASSQGEIDSYTGELFF. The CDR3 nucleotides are TGCGCCAGCAGCCAAGGAGAGATAGACAGCTACACCGGGGAGCTGTTTTTT.

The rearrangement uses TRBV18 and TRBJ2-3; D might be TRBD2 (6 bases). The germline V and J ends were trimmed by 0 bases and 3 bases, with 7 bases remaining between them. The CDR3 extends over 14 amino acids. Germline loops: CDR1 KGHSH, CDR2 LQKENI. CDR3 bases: TGTGCCAGCTCACCACCCCGGGGGACAGATACGCAGTATTTT. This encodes CASSPPRGTDTQYF.